This T cell receptor beta chain was profiled in a study of blood T cell repertoires in COVID-19. Overall study: Acute-phase and convalescent COVID-19 samples originated in the United States, Italy and Spain. The cDNA or gDNA used as material had been derived from T cells, B-cell-depleted T cells, or PBMCs.

Study processing details: Amplified reference gene primers provided the basis for estimating nucleated cell counts. TCRdb keeps only in-frame clones here, not all; method: immunoSEQ multiplex PCR. V and J calls and clone size are copied from that table; D and trimming were computed from the DNA. The table shows about 210,000 clones, with roughly 82% occurring only once. The CDR3 covers 14 residues. The germline V and J ends were trimmed by 6 bases and 2 bases, with 8 bases remaining between them. Germline V CDR1 and CDR2: MDHEN, SYDVKM. The J gene is TRBJ2-6, the V gene TRBV28; no clear D gene. The specimen sequenced was peripheral blood. The TCR sequence derives from a man aged 45-65 years with active or convalescent COVID-19. DNA of the CDR3: TGTGCCAGCAGCTCCCCTGCTGGGGCCAACGTCCTGACTTTC. Amino acid sequence: CASSSPAGANVLTF.